This TCR beta chain was identified in a study of persistence of HIV-infected CD4 T cells. Germline CDR1 is MGHRA and CDR2 is YSYEKL. The ends were cut back, 0 bases at V and 8 bases at J, with 13 bases in the middle. The CDR3 length is 14 residues. Cells were stimulated nonspecifically with anti-CD3/anti-CD28 magnetic beads. Sorting selected CD4+ T cells upregulating both CD40 ligand and CD69. Inclusion required CMV-positive serology and CD4+ counts above 400 cells/uL. Study results and limitations: Antigen-responding cells were enriched for degenerate expanded CDR3beta sequences.

With regard to this clone: The antigen is unknown.

The libraries were made with immunoSEQ version 4 in survey mode. Measured with immunoSEQ multiplex PCR; TCRdb has only the in-frame clones, and not every one. Of 45,000 or so clones listed, 85% to 90% were seen once; the top ten hold around 3.4%. This TCR was recovered from an adult woman with HIV who was CMV-seropositive. The chain joins TRBV4-1 to TRBJ1-2; D remains unclear. The specimen comprised CD4+ T cells sorted from PBMCs after approximately 18-hour stimulation, sampled from a patient who received antiretroviral therapy. The CDR3 DNA is TGCGCCAGCAGCCAAGATCTCAGAGGGTACGGCTACACCTTC. It is translated as CASSQDLRGYGYTF.